This TCR beta chain was sequenced for a study of blood T cell repertoires in COVID-19. Looking at the study overall: Nucleic acid was either cDNA or gDNA, and it came from T cells, B-cell-depleted T cells, or PBMCs.

Recruitment covered roughly 24 US areas and drew participants whose ages spanned 18 to 89 years. In the authors' methods: Reference gene primer amplification in the assay estimated nucleated cell counts. TCRdb's copy holds only in-frame clones and misses some; the assay was immunoSEQ multiplex PCR. V and J calls and clone size follow that table, whereas D and trimming were derived from the DNA. The sample includes about 480,000 clones, 88% of them seen just once. The receptor was isolated from a woman aged 55-75 years who had recovered from COVID-19. The material sequenced was PBMCs or T cells enriched from blood (not recorded which).

CDR3 coding DNA: TGCAGCGTTGACCAGGCGCACAATGAGCAGTTCTTC. It codes for CSVDQAHNEQFF. The chain uses TRBV29-1 and TRBJ2-1; D unresolved. CDR1 is SQVTM, CDR2 ANQGSEA, per germline. Deletions cut 3 bases from V and 5 bases from J, with 8 bases between. CDR3 size: 12 residues.